The 13 T cell receptor beta chains in this list originate from one sample, sequenced in a study of tumor and adjacent non-tumor tissue in lung cancer (dated by TCRdb to the late 2010s). RNA was isolated from bulk unsorted tissue, and RNA quality was assessed with a NanoDrop ND-1000 and an Agilent 2100. The library came from multiplex PCR. TCRdb names Illumina HiSeq 2500 as the instrument used. TCRbeta libraries were constructed through three rounds of nested PCR with primers (Table S4) according to protocols modified from ARM-PCR. The public sequencing data were trimmed at Q25 with fastp and processed into clonotypes with MiXCR by TCRdb, which kept only in-frame beta chains. When rows share a CDR3 protein, they turn into one entry using the most common DNA and genes. In this sample the table shows around 210,000 distinct CDR3 sequences, approximately 74% of which occur a single time. Under 30% of the sample is held by the ten biggest clonotypes.

Sequenced material: lung tumor tissue. The source is a man aged 55 to 69 with non-small cell lung cancer.

The chain joins TRBV6-5 to TRBJ2-7, with D tentatively TRBD2 (5 bases). With 8 bases removed from V and 7 bases from J, the gap between germline ends came to 24 bases. The CDR3 has 15 residues. Germline-derived CDR1 and CDR2 are MNHEY and SVGAGI. The CDR3 nucleotides read TGTGCCAGCGGCAATGTGGGAGTCACTCACTATGAGCAGTACTTC. Encoded protein: CASGNVGVTHYEQYF.

The chain employs TRBV21-1 and TRBJ2-7; the D call in the table, TRBD2, was not verified against the DNA. TRBV21-1 represents a pseudogene. The length of the CDR3 is 16 residues. The CDR3 protein is CASSKEGQVWTYEQYF. As DNA, the CDR3 is TGTGCCAGCAGCAAAGAAGGGCAGGTGTGGACCTACGAGCAGTACTTC.

On this clonotype: Sequence at one end of the junction differs from germline and may be a read error. The J gene is TRBJ1-1, the V gene TRBV10-1; 7 bases align to TRBD1. CDR3 length: 13 residues. Germline CDR1 reads WNHNN; CDR2 reads SYGVQD (reference sequence). The CDR3 protein is CASRETGNTETFF. The CDR3 DNA reads TGCGCCAGCAGAGAGACAGGGAACACTGAAACTTTCTTT.

The chain has TRBV20-1 and TRBJ2-1, with 9 bases that match TRBD2. CDR1 is DFQATT and CDR2 is SNEGSKA in the germline V gene (reference sequence). V lost 4 bases, J lost 6 bases, and 10 bases stayed unmatched. The CDR3 consists of 15 residues. The DNA of the CDR3 is TGCAGTGCTAATGATTGCGGGGGGGCCTCCAATGAGCAGTTCTTC. This sequence encodes CSANDCGGASNEQFF.

This clonotype has a count of ten or more. The chain uses TRBV4-1 and TRBJ1-4; the match to TRBD1 covers 9 bases. Losses at the gene ends were 0 bases for V and 6 bases for J; bases not matched to a gene: 8. CDR1 is MGHRA, CDR2 YSYEKL, per germline. The CDR3 is 17 amino acids. The CDR3 loop is CASSQEASGTGYEKLFF. CDR3 nucleotide sequence: TGCGCCAGCAGCCAAGAAGCCAGCGGGACAGGGTATGAAAAACTGTTTTTT.

This chain uses TRBV7-9 with TRBJ1-5; D uncertain. CDR3 length: 12 residues. From germline, CDR1 is SEHNR and CDR2 FQNEAQ (reference sequence). Deletions cut 1 base from V and 3 bases from J, with 1 base between. The CDR3 sequence: CASSLDNQPQHF. CDR3 bases: TGTGCCAGCAGCTTAGACAATCAGCCCCAGCATTTT.

Points on this clonotype: Possible read error: a much larger clone is one base away. This chain joins TRBV20-1 and TRBJ2-1, with TRBD2 as a possible D gene (6 bases). CDR1 and CDR2 (germline): DFQATT, SNEGSKA (reference sequence). The CDR3 has 11 residues. The DNA of the CDR3 is TGCAATGCTAGGAGGGCGCATGAGCAGTTCTTC. Protein: CNARRAHEQFF.

Note on this clonotype: One junction end disagrees with the germline gene, perhaps due to a read error. The CDR3, as DNA: TGTGCCAACAGCCAAGATTTAGCTAGATATCTTCTCGAGCAGTACTTC. This codes for CANSQDLARYLLEQYF. The gene calls are TRBV4-2 and TRBJ2-7; no definite D call. Germline V CDR1 and CDR2: LGHNA, YNFKEQ. This CDR3 contains 16 residues.

This clonotype was picked up a small number of times. This chain connects TRBV6-1 to TRBJ2-4, with 13 nucleotides matching TRBD2. Germline V gene sequence: CDR1 MNHNS, CDR2 SASEGT. Losses at the gene ends were 3 bases for V and 0 bases for J; bases not matched to a gene: 5. The CDR3 is made up of 18 amino acids. CDR3 region: CASSDVLAGGLAKNIQYF. The CDR3 DNA is TGTGCCAGCAGTGATGTACTAGCGGGGGGGTTAGCCAAAAACATTCAGTACTTC.

In this sample, this clonotype turned up a few times. A much larger clone lies one base from this, so it may be a read error. Here the CDR3 DNA reads TGTGCCGGCAGAACCGGGACAGGGGTCTCCAACGAGCAGTACTTC. Protein product: CAGRTGTGVSNEQYF. The chain combines TRBV12-3 or TRBV12-4 with TRBJ2-7; 10 nucleotides match TRBD1. CDR3 length: 15 residues.

A single count supports this clonotype. Sequence at one end of the junction differs from germline and may be a read error. This sequence joins TRBV6-2 or TRBV6-3 and TRBJ2-3; TRBD1 might be the D (5 bases). This CDR3 has 16 amino acids. Germline V CDR1 and CDR2: MNHEY, SVGEGT. CDR3 protein: CASSYSMGQGRDTQYF. The CDR3 DNA follows: TGTGCCAGCAGTTACTCGATGGGCCAGGGTAGAGATACACAGTATTTT.

This clonotype has only a few counts. A read error is possible here, since a much larger clone lies one base away. This chain joins TRBV29-1 and TRBJ2-1, with D possibly TRBD2 on 6 matching bases. Germline V CDR1 and CDR2: SQVTM, ANQGSEA. V was shortened by 7 bases and J by 5 bases, with 15 bases between the two germline ends. This CDR3 contains 13 residues. CDR3 bases: TGCAGCGACTCCGGGGACTTACACAATGAGCAGTTCTTC. Encoded protein: CSDSGDLHNEQFF.

This clonotype is a singleton in its sample. The rearrangement joins TRBV28 to TRBJ2-1, with 11 bases matching TRBD2. This CDR3 contains 16 residues. Trimming cost V 5 bases and J 6 bases; bases outside gene matches: 9. From germline, CDR1 is MDHEN and CDR2 SYDVKM. The CDR3 protein is CASSESLAGDINEQFF. For the CDR3, the DNA is TGTGCCAGCAGTGAGTCACTAGCGGGGGACATCAATGAGCAGTTCTTC.